One sample yielded the 2 T cell receptor beta chains listed below, sequenced in a study of spatial heterogeneity in lung cancer. TCRdb reprocessed the 5' RACE reads with MiXCR, giving one entry per CDR3 protein. The top ten clones hold 14% of a sample with tens of thousands of distinct CDR3 sequences, 6.5% to 8% of them seen once. Specified time point: sample taken at primary tumor resection. Sequencing was performed on PBMCs, taken at surgery. The source is a male donor with early-stage non-small cell lung cancer.

The table lists this clonotype with a few counts. This rearrangement joins TRBV10-3 to TRBJ1-5; D gene ambiguous. Germline V CDR1 and CDR2: ENHRY, SYGVKD. This CDR3 is built from 13 residues. The V end was cut by 10 bases, the J end by 0 bases, with 10 bases between. This CDR3 reads CATRPDSNQPQHF. DNA of the CDR3: TGTGCCACCCGTCCGGATAGCAATCAGCCCCAGCATTTT.

This clonotype qualifies as medium-sized (0.01 to 0.1%). V usage is TRBV10-3 and J usage is TRBJ2-1; 8 positions match TRBD1. Unmatched junction bases numbered 7, after V lost 11 bases and J lost 10 bases. The CDR3 contains 11 residues. Germline-derived CDR1 and CDR2 are ENHRY and SYGVKD. The CDR3 DNA reads as TGTGCCGTCCAAGGGACAGGAGAGCAGTTCTTC. This gives the protein CAVQGTGEQFF.